This TCR beta chain was captured in a study of cytomegalovirus exposure and HLA in healthy donors. Germline trimming cut 8 bases from V and 4 bases from J; bases unmatched to any gene: 10. The germline CDR1 and CDR2 sequences are SGHVS and FNYEAQ. The CDR3 covers 17 residues. A multiplex PCR was run with 60 Vbeta primers and 13 Jbeta primers. Sequenced by immunoSEQ multiplex PCR; TCRdb stores in-frame clones only, minus some. The table records approximately 150,000 clones, roughly 68% of them present only once. Sample: PBMCs. V gene TRBV7-6 combines with J gene TRBJ2-1, with 14 bases fitting TRBD2. This sequence was found in a man younger than 40 in good health and CMV-seropositive. In nucleotides, the CDR3 is TGTGCCAGCTCCCCGGGGACTAGCGGGAGTTGGTACAATGAGCAGTTCTTC. Its protein is CASSPGTSGSWYNEQFF.